This T cell receptor beta chain is from a study of cytomegalovirus exposure and HLA in healthy donors. In the PCR, 60 Vbeta and 13 Jbeta primers were used. Here immunoSEQ multiplex PCR was the method, and the copy in TCRdb shows in-frame clones only, minus some. The sample lists about 190,000 clones, around 67% seen once, with around 3.3% in the top ten. This sequence was found in a woman aged 25 to 39 in good health and CMV-seropositive. Sequenced: PBMCs.

For the CDR3, the DNA is TGCGCCAGCAGCGGGAGACACGGCACAGATACGCAGTATTTT. It specifies CASSGRHGTDTQYF. V and J are TRBV5-1 and TRBJ2-3; maybe TRBD2 (5 bases). Germline assignment: CDR1 SGHRS and CDR2 YFSETQ. V lost 4 bases and J 1 base, leaving 10 bases between the germline ends. This CDR3 has 14 amino acids.